These 5 T cell receptor beta chains were sequenced from one sample in a study of cytomegalovirus exposure and HLA in healthy donors. PCR primers comprised 60 Vbeta and 13 Jbeta primers. Method: immunoSEQ multiplex PCR; TCRdb's copy keeps in-frame clones and lacks some. The table lists about 120,000 clones, roughly a tenth of them singletons. Sequenced material: PBMCs. All receptors derive from a woman aged 18-29 years in good health and CMV-seropositive.

On this clone: This is likely a read error, given that the CDR3 carries no conserved phenylalanine or tryptophan at its end. The chain joins TRBV9 to TRBJ1-1; no firm D call. Trimming pared 4 bases from V and 9 bases from J, leaving 19 bases between. The CDR3 length is 14 residues. In germline, CDR1 is SGDLS, CDR2 YYNGEE. The CDR3: CASSSYPEAGKAFL. For the CDR3, the DNA is TGTGCCAGCAGCTCATACCCAGAGGCCGGCAAAGCTTTCTTG.

This clone was seen a few times. This rearrangement joins TRBV27 to TRBJ1-1; no clear D gene. This CDR3 region has 13 residues. Germline CDR1 is MNHEY and CDR2 is SMNVEV (reference sequence). V was trimmed by 5 bases and J by 2 bases, leaving 9 bases between them. The CDR3 DNA is TGTGCCAGCAGTCCCCTCAGTAACACTGAAGCTTTCTTT. Translation: CASSPLSNTEAFF.

This clone appeared a few times. The chain carries TRBV29-1 and TRBJ2-1; 8 bases match TRBD2. After removal of 5 bases from V and 5 bases from J, the junction contained 14 bases not matched to a gene. This CDR3 has 16 amino acids. The germline V gene encodes CDR1 SQVTM and CDR2 ANQGSEA. CDR3 nucleotide sequence: TGCAGCGTTTCAAAATTGACTAGCGAAGGCGACAATGAGCAGTTCTTC. Translation gives CSVSKLTSEGDNEQFF.

The rearrangement joins TRBV30 to TRBJ2-4; weak D call: TRBD2 (6 bases). Germline V gives CDR1 GTSNPN, CDR2 SVGIG (reference sequence). The CDR3 is 14 residues long. V was shortened by 2 bases and J by 6 bases, with 14 bases between the two germline ends. In DNA, the CDR3 is TGTGCCTGGAGTCCGGGACTGGTCCCAAACATTCAGTACTTC. Protein product: CAWSPGLVPNIQYF.

The genes are TRBV28 and TRBJ2-1; possible D gene TRBD1, 6 bases. Germline V gene lookup returns CDR1 MDHEN and CDR2 SYDVKM. This CDR3 has 13 residues. The germline V and J ends were trimmed by 2 bases and 7 bases, with 9 bases remaining between them. The CDR3, as DNA: TGTGCCAGCAGTTTACTGACAGGAAATGAGCAGTTCTTC. Protein: CASSLLTGNEQFF.